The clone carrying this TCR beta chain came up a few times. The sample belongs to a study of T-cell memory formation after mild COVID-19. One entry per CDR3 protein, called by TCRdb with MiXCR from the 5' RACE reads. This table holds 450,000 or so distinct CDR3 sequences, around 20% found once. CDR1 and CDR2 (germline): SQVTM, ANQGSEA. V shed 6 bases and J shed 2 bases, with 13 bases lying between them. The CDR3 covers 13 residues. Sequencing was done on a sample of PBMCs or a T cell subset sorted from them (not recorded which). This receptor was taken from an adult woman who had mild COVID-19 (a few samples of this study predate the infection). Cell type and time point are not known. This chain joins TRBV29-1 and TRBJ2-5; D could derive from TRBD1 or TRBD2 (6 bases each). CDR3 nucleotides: TGCAGCGTCCGGGGGCAGGGACAAGAGACCCAGTACTTC. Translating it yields CSVRGQGQETQYF.